This T cell receptor beta chain was identified in a study of cytomegalovirus exposure and HLA in healthy donors. Study details: Sequencing of about 179 million T cells in an earlier analysis found under 120 million unique TCR beta sequences. Clustering assigned 81% of the approximately 390 genotyped donors to the Caucasian-associated ancestry cluster.

Study-level findings and limits: Differences between HLA loci emerged in a later analysis of TCR association rates, with DRB1 most and HLA-C fewest.

In regard to this clone: Its antigen remains unknown.

The study ran its PCR with 60 Vbeta and 13 Jbeta primers. Original handling: Roughly 73 million unique TCR beta chains, some 10 million of them shared, were counted by a later analysis. The table came from immunoSEQ multiplex PCR; TCRdb's copy has only in-frame clones and leaves some out. V and J calls and clone size are copied from that table; D and trimming were computed from the DNA. Of 84,000 or so clones in the sample, 60% to 80% are singletons; the top ten hold about 3.8%. CDR3 size: 15 residues. V was trimmed by 3 bases and J by 3 bases, leaving 12 bases between them. Germline CDR1 SGHRS, CDR2 YFSETQ.

The receptor comes from a man in his thirties or forties in good health and CMV-seronegative. The sequenced sample consisted of PBMCs. J is TRBJ1-4 and V is TRBV5-1; no clear D gene. The CDR3, as DNA: TGCGCCAGCAGCTCCCTCGGGGTGGCTAATGAAAAACTGTTTTTT. Translation gives CASSSLGVANEKLFF.